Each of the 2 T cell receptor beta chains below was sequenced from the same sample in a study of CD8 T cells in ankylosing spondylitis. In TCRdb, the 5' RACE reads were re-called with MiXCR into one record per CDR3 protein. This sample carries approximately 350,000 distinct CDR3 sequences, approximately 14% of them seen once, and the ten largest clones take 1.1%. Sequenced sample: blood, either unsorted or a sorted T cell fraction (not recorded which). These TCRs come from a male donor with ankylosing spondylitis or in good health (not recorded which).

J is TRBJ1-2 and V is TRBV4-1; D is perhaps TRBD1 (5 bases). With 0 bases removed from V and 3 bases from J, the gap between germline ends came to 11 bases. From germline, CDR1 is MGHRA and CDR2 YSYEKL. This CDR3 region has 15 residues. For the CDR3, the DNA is TGCGCCAGCAGCCAAGATCCAGGGAGGGACTATGGCTACACCTTC. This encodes CASSQDPGRDYGYTF.

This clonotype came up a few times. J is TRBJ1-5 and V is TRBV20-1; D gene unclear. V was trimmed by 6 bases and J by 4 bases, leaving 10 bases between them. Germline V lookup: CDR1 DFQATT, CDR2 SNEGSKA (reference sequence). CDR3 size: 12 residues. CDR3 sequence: CSAGRSNQPQHF. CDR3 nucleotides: TGCAGTGCGGGCAGATCTAATCAGCCCCAGCATTTT.